This entry is about one T cell receptor (beta chain). The antigen it recognizes is unknown. Within one base of it there is no much larger clone, and no base qualities were kept. Inclusive of the bounding cysteine and phenylalanine, the CDR3 is 13 residues long. The entry retains the CDR3 DNA only, 39 bases that are in frame from base 1. The junction carries 9 bases between V and J, which are trimmed by 6 bases and 1 base respectively. Looking up the germline V gene yields CDR1 KGHSH and CDR2 LQKENI. TCRbeta CDR3 regions were amplified from genomic DNA using the immunoSEQ Assay, a bias-controlled multiplex PCR. The original methods were these. Nucleated cell counts per sample were estimated from amplification of reference gene primers within the assay. Sequence reads were collapsed and filtered to measure the absolute abundance of every unique TCRbeta CDR3 rearrangement. For each sample, productive Simpson clonality was calculated as the square root of Simpson's diversity index across productive rearrangements. TCRdb took over this immuneACCESS table, retaining in-frame rearrangements with V and J assigned. Such tables are incomplete; in checked studies, under half of the missing clones stem from an unresolved V gene, and the remainder is unexplained. That table supplies the V and J calls and clone size; D and trimming were determined from the DNA. The sample table records approximately 260,000 clones; roughly four fifths of these occur just once. The ten largest clones add up to 9.6% of the sample.

These data come from a study of blood T cell repertoires in COVID-19 (dated by TCRdb to 2018 to 2021). Looking at the study overall: The collaborator samples originated in the United States, Italy and Spain and spanned the acute and convalescent phases of COVID-19. Samples were obtained from the ongoing ImmuneRACE study (first 160 participants) and from over 1,000 subjects provided by 6 global collaborators. The material from the prospective study consisted of cDNA or gDNA derived from T cells, B-cell-depleted T cells, or PBMCs. The repertoires were released in a freely available public database intended as a resource for research on the immune response to SARS-CoV-2. The dataset comprised deeply sampled blood TCRbeta repertoires from subjects exposed to, actively infected with, or recovered from COVID-19. Where available, HLA class I and class II types were taken from metadata supplied by the sample provider and were not determined by assay-based typing. Sample metadata almost always included a de-identified subject ID, COVID-19 status, age in years and sex. Points the paper makes about the study in general: The amount of clinical and demographic metadata varied by source and participant and was provided uncurated.

Whole blood was collected in K2EDTA tubes by collaborating institutions according to the institutions' own protocols. For TCRbeta analysis, collaborators shipped samples as frozen whole blood, isolated PBMCs, or DNA extracted from either of those sample types. The rearrangement joined TRBV18 to TRBJ2-5; there is no confident call for the D gene. The receptor was isolated from a woman aged 80 or older with acute or convalescent COVID-19. Sequenced: peripheral blood. The nucleotide sequence reads as follows: TGTGCCAGCTCCACCTTGGCCCAAGAGACCCAGTACTTC. The translation is CASSTLAQETQYF.